The 9 T cell receptor beta chains below were found in one sample sequenced in a study of shared clonotypes between healthy human individuals. The assay was immunoSEQ multiplex PCR, and TCRdb's table has in-frame clones only and misses some. The sample holds some 700,000 clones, around 91% seen once. Sequenced material: memory CD8+ T cells from PBMCs. Subset specified: CD45RO+ cells pooled with CCR7-negative TemRA cells. These receptors came from a man aged 18-30 years in good health. Some clones in this sample may be carry-over from other donors' samples.

This chain links TRBV18 with TRBJ2-7; D ambiguous. The V end lost 1 base, the J end lost 2 bases, and 15 bases lay between the germline ends. CDR1 and CDR2 (germline): KGHSH, LQKENI. The CDR3 consists of 16 residues. The CDR3 region has the DNA TGTGCCAGCTCACCACATGACCGAAGTACTCCCTACGAGCAGTACTTC. Its protein is CASSPHDRSTPYEQYF.

This clone was recorded only once. The CDR3 loop reads CASSFLPGQNANTGELFF. The CDR3 region has the DNA TGTGCCAGCAGTTTCCTACCGGGACAAAACGCGAACACCGGGGAGCTGTTTTTT. This rearrangement joins TRBV28 to TRBJ2-2; D possibly corresponds to TRBD1 (6 bases). Germline V gene sequence: CDR1 MDHEN, CDR2 SYDVKM. V was trimmed by 3 bases and J by 0 bases, leaving 17 bases between them. The CDR3 loop spans 18 amino acids.

The V gene is TRBV15, the J gene TRBJ2-1; D gene uncertain. Per germline, CDR1 LNHNV and CDR2 YYDKDF (reference sequence). V lost 0 bases and J 8 bases, leaving 8 bases between the germline ends. The CDR3 is 13 residues long. The CDR3 nucleotides are TGTGCCACCAGCAGAGATATAAGACATGAGCAGTTCTTC. It codes for CATSRDIRHEQFF.

This CDR3 reads CASSFLVNYGYTF. CDR3 sequence (DNA): TGTGCCAGCAGCTTTTTAGTTAACTATGGCTACACCTTC. The chain recombines TRBV11-2 with TRBJ1-2; no definite D call. The CDR3 consists of 13 residues. The germline V and J ends were trimmed by 3 bases and 1 base, with 6 bases remaining between them. Germline CDR1 is SGHAT and CDR2 is FQNNGV.

A single count supports this clone. J is TRBJ1-2 and V is TRBV29-1; TRBD1 is a possible D gene (6 bases). V lost 6 bases and J lost 5, with 19 bases in between. This CDR3 region has 14 residues. From germline, CDR1 is SQVTM and CDR2 ANQGSEA. The CDR3 DNA reads TGCAGCGTGGCCTCCAGGGGTTTAGATTATGGCTACACCTTC. It is translated as CSVASRGLDYGYTF.

Note on this clone: A much larger clone sits a single nucleotide away, making a read error possible. V and J are TRBV27 and TRBJ2-1; a weak D match, TRBD2 (6 bases). V was cut by 1 base and J by 8 bases, with 6 bases left in between. Germline V lookup: CDR1 MNHEY, CDR2 SMNVEV (reference sequence). There are 12 residues in the CDR3. In DNA, the CDR3 is TGTGCCAGCAGTTTATGGGGGGATGAGCAGTTCTTC. It codes for CASSLWGDEQFF.

This chain links TRBV10-3 with TRBJ2-2, with 10 bases that match TRBD2. The CDR3 is 15 amino acids. Per germline, CDR1 ENHRY and CDR2 SYGVKD. Trimming removed 5 bases from V and 6 bases from J; junction bases left unmatched: 6. The CDR3 sequence is CAISSAGGPAGELFF. CDR3 DNA: TGTGCCATCAGTTCAGCGGGAGGGCCAGCCGGGGAGCTGTTTTTT.

The gene calls are TRBV12-5 and TRBJ1-1; D is uncertain. Germline CDR1 LGHNT, CDR2 FRNRAP. V gave up 5 bases and J gave up 7 bases, with 17 bases separating them. CDR3 length: 14 amino acids. DNA for the CDR3: TGTGCTAGTGGTCCACGACATAGGCGGTTTGAAGCTTTCTTT. It codes for CASGPRHRRFEAFF. Full variable domain (rest looked up from reference TRBV12-5 and TRBJ1-1): DARVTQTPRHKVTEMGQEVTMRCQPILGHNTVFWYRQTMMQGLELLAYFRNRAPLDDSGMPKDRFSAEMPDATLATLKIQPSEPRDSAVYFCASGPRHRRFEAFFGQGTRLTVV.

This rearrangement joins TRBV28 to TRBJ2-2; 8 bases agree with TRBD2. V was pared by 5 bases and J by 1 base, with 6 bases of the junction left unmatched. This CDR3 is built from 16 residues. The V gene's germline CDR1 is MDHEN and CDR2 SYDVKM. DNA for the CDR3: TGTGCCAGCAGTCCGGACACTAGCGGGAACACCGGGGAGCTGTTTTTT. Its protein product is CASSPDTSGNTGELFF.